This TCR beta chain was recovered during a study of blood T cell repertoires in COVID-19. Across the study: Samples taken during acute and convalescent COVID-19 were collected in the United States, Italy and Spain.

In germline, CDR1 is MNHNS, CDR2 SASEGT. The ends lost 0 bases at V and 10 bases at J; junction bases unmatched: 6. The CDR3 totals 15 residues. Clones were sequenced by immunoSEQ multiplex PCR, and TCRdb holds only the in-frame ones, with some missing. The data show about 200,000 clones, about 80% seen once. The source is a woman in her forties or fifties who had been exposed to COVID-19. The sequenced material came from PBMCs or T cells enriched from blood (not recorded which). V and J are TRBV6-1 and TRBJ1-6; TRBD1 matches 7 bases. The CDR3 protein is CASSEAWTGASPLHF. CDR3 nucleotide sequence: TGTGCCAGCAGTGAAGCGTGGACAGGTGCGTCACCCCTCCACTTT.